One TCR beta chain is described in this entry. The antigen is unknown. The authors split each subset's genomic DNA evenly across several immunoSEQ plates. Template for every sorted-subset replicate PCR totaled about 0.2 ug DNA, around 32,000 T cell genomes. Method: immunoSEQ multiplex PCR; TCRdb's copy keeps in-frame clones and lacks some. The sample has 1,500,000 or so clones; 96% are singletons. This specimen belongs to a study of shared clonotypes between healthy human individuals. Study-level results: In general, naive subsets displayed greater estimated richness than memory subsets did.

Germline V CDR1 and CDR2: MDHEN, SYDVKM. V shed 5 bases, J shed 3 bases, and the junction held 3 bases outside the gene matches. The CDR3 runs 14 residues. The specimen sequenced was naive CD4+ T cells sorted from blood. Subset indicated: CD45RA+ positively selected. The sequence derives from a man aged 30-40 years in good health. The chain recombines TRBV28 with TRBJ1-2, with 10 bases fitting TRBD1. The chain's CDR3 is CASSLTGGHYGYTF. DNA of the CDR3: TGTGCCAGCAGTCTGACAGGGGGCCACTATGGCTACACCTTC.